The sequence of this T cell receptor beta chain was determined in a study of somatic mutations in cytotoxic T cells in rheumatoid arthritis. Overall study: Patients had over 25 ml EDTA blood drawn right after diagnosis, before any treatment.

Produced via immunoSEQ multiplex PCR; TCRdb's table is partial and in-frame only. The sample consists of 8,000 to 8,500 clones, about 74% of them appearing once. Findings and caveats of the study: Antigenic targets recognized by the expanded CD8+ clones remained undetermined. It was in rheumatoid arthritis patients, but not in healthy controls, that CD8+ clonality increased with age. Of more than 55 patients, roughly 8 had a largest CD8+ clone that exceeded 20% of CD8+ cells.

To note about this clone: Its specificity is unknown.

V was pared by 1 base and J by 0 bases, with 1 base of the junction left unmatched. Germline assignment: CDR1 MDHEN and CDR2 SYDVKM. The CDR3 has 15 amino acids. J is TRBJ2-3 and V is TRBV28, with TRBD2 matching 7 bases. The TCR was taken from an adult with rheumatoid arthritis. Sequencing was done on a sample of CD8+ T cells sorted from blood. The CDR3 DNA follows: TGTGCCAGCAGTTTATCTAGCGGTAGCACAGATACGCAGTATTTT. Translating gives CASSLSSGSTDTQYF.